A selection of T cell receptor beta chains follows, all from one sample in a study of shared clonotypes between healthy human individuals. The method was immunoSEQ multiplex PCR; TCRdb's version includes in-frame clones alone and lacks a portion of them. This table has roughly 2,300,000 clones, 85% to 95% appearing once. Specimen: naive CD4+ T cells from PBMCs. The receptors come from a man younger than 35 in good health. Some clones in this sample may be carry-over from other donors' samples. Both conserved end residues are part of each CDR3. Fields, in order: V gene, CDR3 length, D gene, clone size, J gene, CDR3 protein, CDR3 DNA. The D gene is left open where the match is weak. Part of the rows lack a size; the others show once, few, many or a class for expanded clones.

>TRBV19|13|.|.|TRBJ2-7
CASSTRRQEAEYF
TGTGCCAGTAGTACCCGACGACAGGAGGCGGAGTACTTC
>TRBV6-1|15|.|.|TRBJ1-1
CASTQRLNPNTEAFF
TGTGCCAGCACCCAAAGACTGAACCCGAACACTGAAGCTTTCTTT
>TRBV7-6|14|.|.|TRBJ1-5
CASSLYSSGQPQHF
TGTGCCAGCAGCTTATACAGTTCTGGTCAGCCCCAGCATTTT
>TRBV6-4|15|.|.|TRBJ2-1
CASSVAGNPYNEQFF
TGTGCCAGCAGTGTCGCCGGCAACCCTTACAATGAGCAGTTCTTC
>TRBV28|13|.|.|TRBJ1-6
CASSLRANSPLHF
TGTGCCAGCAGTTTGCGAGCAAATTCACCCCTCCACTTT
>TRBV30|15|.|.|TRBJ1-3
CAWSPGGGPGNTIYF
TGTGCCTGGAGCCCTGGTGGGGGTCCCGGAAACACCATATATTTT
>TRBV28|15|.|once|TRBJ1-3
CASSRTRVTGNTIYF
TGTGCCAGCAGTCGGACCCGGGTGACTGGAAACACCATATATTTT
>TRBV7-7|14|.|.|TRBJ2-2
CASSLSGGTGELFF
TGTGCCAGCAGCTTAAGTGGTGGCACCGGGGAGCTGTTTTTT
>TRBV7-9|11|.|.|TRBJ1-2
CASSLGGGYTF
TGTGCCAGCAGCTTGGGGGGAGGCTACACCTTC
>TRBV15|17|.|.|TRBJ2-2
CATSRVAWELITGELFF
TGTGCCACCAGCAGAGTGGCCTGGGAACTTATCACCGGGGAGCTGTTTTTT
>TRBV5-1|16|.|.|TRBJ2-3
CASSLSSGGSADTQYF
TGCGCCAGCAGCTTGTCCAGCGGAGGAAGCGCAGATACGCAGTATTTT
>TRBV28|20|TRBD2|.|TRBJ2-2
CASSSPRGSGRGGNTGELFF
TGTGCCAGCAGTTCCCCCCGGGGGAGCGGGAGAGGCGGGAACACCGGGGAGCTGTTTTTT
>TRBV11-2|12|.|once|TRBJ1-4
CASSRTNEKLFF
TGTGCCAGCAGCCGTACTAATGAAAAACTGTTTTTT
>TRBV30|12|.|.|TRBJ2-7
CAWSVSPYEQYF
TGTGCCTGGAGTGTATCGCCATACGAGCAGTACTTC
>TRBV10-3|13|.|.|TRBJ1-1
CANRRTEGTEAFF
TGTGCCAACCGACGGACGGAAGGCACTGAAGCTTTCTTT
>TRBV6-6|15|.|.|TRBJ1-1
CASSYAGAINTEAFF
TGTGCCAGCAGTTACGCAGGGGCGATAAACACTGAAGCTTTCTTT
>TRBV6-1|15|.|.|TRBJ2-7
CASSASDRIRYEQYF
TGTGCCAGCAGTGCAAGCGACAGGATAAGATACGAGCAGTACTTC
>TRBV10-3|17|TRBD2|once|TRBJ2-7
CAISGPGLAGPSGEQYF
TGTGCCATCAGTGGCCCGGGACTAGCGGGACCTTCGGGGGAGCAGTACTTC
>TRBV5-4|17|.|.|TRBJ2-4
CASSLAGGGLAKNIQYF
TGTGCCAGCAGCTTGGCGGGTGGGGGACTAGCCAAAAACATTCAGTACTTC
>TRBV5-6|13|.|.|TRBJ1-1
CASSSLWAPEAFF
TGTGCCAGCAGCTCCCTTTGGGCCCCTGAAGCTTTCTTT
>TRBV2|15|.|.|TRBJ2-1
CASSDLATAYNEQFF
TGTGCCAGCAGTGACTTGGCGACAGCCTACAATGAGCAGTTCTTC
>TRBV28|17|.|.|TRBJ2-4
CASKAGGPNLAKNIQYF
TGTGCCAGCAAGGCCGGGGGACCGAATCTAGCCAAAAACATTCAGTACTTC
>TRBV5-6|14|TRBD1|.|TRBJ2-7
CASSLPGQDYEQYF
TGTGCCAGCAGCTTACCGGGACAGGACTACGAGCAGTACTTC
>TRBV5-1|16|TRBD1|.|TRBJ2-5
CASSSRDRGRGETQYF
TGCGCCAGCAGCTCCCGGGACAGGGGGCGCGGGGAGACCCAGTACTTC
>TRBV14|15|.|.|TRBJ2-7
CASSRMARPGYEQYF
TGTGCCAGCAGCCGCATGGCGCGGCCTGGCTACGAGCAGTACTTC
>TRBV4-1|18|.|.|TRBJ1-3
CASSLEGVQTLSGNTIYF
TGCGCCAGCAGCCTCGAAGGGGTCCAAACTCTATCTGGAAACACCATATATTTT
>TRBV6-5|14|.|.|TRBJ2-7
CASTPEDKPYEQYF
TGTGCCAGCACCCCAGAGGACAAGCCCTACGAGCAGTACTTC
>TRBV7-6|14|.|.|TRBJ2-1
CASSQRGGDNEQFF
TGTGCCAGCAGCCAACGCGGTGGGGACAATGAGCAGTTCTTC
>TRBV28|18|.|.|TRBJ2-6
CASSPRPLSLSGANVLTF
TGTGCCAGCAGCCCAAGGCCCCTATCCCTCTCTGGGGCCAACGTCCTGACTTTC
>TRBV6-5|12|.|.|TRBJ1-1
CASSGWGNEAFF
TGTGCCAGCAGCGGCTGGGGGAATGAAGCTTTCTTT
>TRBV29-1|12|.|.|TRBJ1-2
CSVEGAGEGYTF
TGCAGCGTTGAAGGTGCCGGGGAAGGCTACACCTTC
>TRBV2|12|.|.|TRBJ1-2
CASSEAYYGYTF
TGTGCCAGCAGTGAAGCGTACTATGGCTACACCTTC
>TRBV6-5|14|.|.|TRBJ2-7
CASSTKGDAGEQYF
TGTGCCAGCAGCACCAAAGGGGACGCGGGAGAGCAGTACTTC
>TRBV6-5|15|.|.|TRBJ1-3
CASSYGGRAGNTIYF
TGTGCCAGCAGTTATGGGGGGCGGGCTGGAAACACCATATATTTT
>TRBV7-2|14|TRBD1|.|TRBJ1-2
CASSRGTANYGYTF
TGTGCCAGCAGCCGTGGGACAGCGAACTATGGCTACACCTTC
>TRBV9|15|TRBD1|.|TRBJ2-7
CASSPRQGDPYEQYF
TGTGCCAGCAGCCCCAGACAGGGAGATCCATACGAGCAGTACTTC
>TRBV12-5|14|TRBD1|.|TRBJ2-7
CASGTGQGYYEQYF
TGTGCTAGTGGTACCGGACAGGGGTACTACGAGCAGTACTTC
>TRBV9|13|TRBD2|.|TRBJ2-7
CASSAPAGGEQYF
TGTGCCAGCAGCGCACCCGCGGGGGGGGAGCAGTACTTC
>TRBV7-2|19|TRBD2|once|TRBJ2-1
CASSTSGTSGLSSYNEQFF
TGTGCCAGCAGCACTAGTGGGACTAGCGGCCTAAGCTCCTACAATGAGCAGTTCTTC
>TRBV9|13|.|.|TRBJ2-3
CASSVAVTDTQYF
TGTGCCAGCAGCGTAGCGGTCACAGATACGCAGTATTTT